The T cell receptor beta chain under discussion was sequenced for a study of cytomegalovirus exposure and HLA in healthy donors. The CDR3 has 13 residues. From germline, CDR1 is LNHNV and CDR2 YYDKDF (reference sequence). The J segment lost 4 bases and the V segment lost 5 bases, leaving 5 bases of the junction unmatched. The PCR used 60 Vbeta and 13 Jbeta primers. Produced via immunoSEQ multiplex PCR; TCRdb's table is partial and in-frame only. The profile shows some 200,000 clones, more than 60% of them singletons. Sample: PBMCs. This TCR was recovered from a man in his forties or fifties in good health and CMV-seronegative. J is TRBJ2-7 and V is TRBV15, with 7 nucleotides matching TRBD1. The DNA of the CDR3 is TGTGCCACCAGCCCAGGGGGTAGATACGAGCAGTACTTC. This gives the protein CATSPGGRYEQYF.